This entry features one TCR beta chain sequence. This entry belongs to a study of T cell repertoires in cytomegalovirus infection. The CDR3 is 15 amino acids. Trimming removed 2 bases at V and 3 bases at J, with 13 bases between. The germline V gene encodes CDR1 SGHVS and CDR2 FQNEAQ. From the reads, TCRdb called clonotypes with MiXCR, one entry per CDR3 protein. The sample lists about 200,000 distinct CDR3 sequences, roughly 9.8% occurring once. The gene calls are TRBV7-8 and TRBJ1-1, with D possibly TRBD1 on 6 matching bases. Sequencing was performed on PBMCs. The sequence derives from a human donor in good health (CMV status not recorded). Some clones in this sample may be carry-over from other donors' samples. The CDR3 region is CASSLKQGVDTEAFF. The CDR3, as DNA: TGTGCCAGCAGCTTAAAACAGGGAGTGGACACTGAAGCTTTCTTT. The full variable domain, with the rest looked up from reference TRBV7-8 and TRBJ1-1, is GAGVSQSPRYKVAKRGQDVALRCDPISGHVSLFWYQQALGQGPEFLTYFQNEAQLDKSGLPSDRFFAERPEGSVSTLKIQRTQQEDSAVYLCASSLKQGVDTEAFFGQGTRLTVV.